Given below is one TCR beta chain in context. Its antigen remains unidentified. No base quality information exists; no much larger clone differs at one position. The immunoSEQ Assay, a bias-controlled multiplex PCR, was used to amplify TCRbeta CDR3 regions from genomic DNA. In the authors' own workflow: Within the assay, amplification of reference gene primers was used to estimate how many nucleated cells each sample contained. To quantify the absolute abundance of each unique TCRbeta CDR3 rearrangement, sequence reads were collapsed and filtered. For each sample, productive Simpson clonality was calculated as the square root of Simpson's diversity index across productive rearrangements. The table was pulled from immuneACCESS by TCRdb, which kept in-frame rearrangements only. Such tables lose some clones; where checked, under half of the loss comes from unresolved V genes, and the rest has no known cause. V and J calls and clone size are as listed in that table; D and trimming were resolved from the DNA. For this sample the table gives a few hundred thousand clones, of which about 87% were detected only once. The ten top clones hold 8% to 9% of the sample.

This record comes from a study of blood T cell repertoires in COVID-19 (TCRdb year 2020). Describing the broader study: Samples covering the acute and convalescent phases of COVID-19 were provided by collaborators in the United States, Italy and Spain. The material from the prospective study consisted of cDNA or gDNA derived from T cells, B-cell-depleted T cells, or PBMCs. The repertoires were released in a freely available public database intended as a resource for research on the immune response to SARS-CoV-2. Samples came from the ongoing ImmuneRACE study (first 160 participants) plus 1,254 subjects from 6 global collaborators. Deeply sampled blood TCRbeta repertoires from subjects exposed to, actively infected with, or recovered from COVID-19 were included in the dataset. Sample metadata almost always included a de-identified subject ID, COVID-19 status, age in years and sex. HLA class I and class II types, where available, came from metadata supplied by the sample provider rather than from assay-based typing. What the authors observed across the whole study: How much clinical and demographic metadata was included differed by source and by participant, and the metadata was provided uncurated.

Participants in the prospective study were aged roughly 18 to 100 years, lived in 20 to 30 United States geographic areas, and enrolled through a virtual design. To assign participants to cohorts, the prospective study relied on clinical history that participants themselves reported in a screening survey and a study questionnaire. ImmuneRACE Cohort 3 recovered participants were defined by two consecutive negative NP/OP PCR tests, healthcare professional clearance, or symptom resolution. In the prospective study, mobile phlebotomists collected whole blood, serum and a nasopharyngeal or oropharyngeal swab from each participant. Over a roughly two-month period, participants in the prospective study had the option of providing additional blood draws and questionnaires. Before DNA extraction, prospective study blood samples were shipped either frozen or at room temperature. Counted from cysteine to phenylalanine, this CDR3 has 17 amino acids. Only CDR3 DNA is held: 51 bases, read in frame from base 1.

The chain employs TRBV21-1 and TRBJ1-5. TRBV21-1 is deemed a pseudogene. This TCR was sampled from a woman between 18 and 30 years old who had recovered from COVID-19. Source material: PBMCs or T cells enriched from blood (not recorded which). Here is the DNA: TGTGCCAGCAGTACCTGGGAGCAGGCGATAAGCAATCAGCCCCAGCATTTT. Its product reads: CASSTWEQAISNQPQHF.